The rows below give T cell receptor beta chains drawn from one sample of a study of cytomegalovirus exposure and HLA in healthy donors. The data were produced by immunoSEQ multiplex PCR, yet TCRdb's version contains in-frame clones alone and is incomplete. The table records about 160,000 clones, 82% of them present only once. The sample comprised PBMCs. The source of these receptors is a girl aged 2-10 years in good health and CMV-seropositive. Both conserved end residues are part of each CDR3. The D gene is left open where the match is weak. Size values are once, few and many counts, or a class for expanded clones, and some rows have none.

D gene: TRBD2; J gene: TRBJ2-5; clone size: .; CDR3 length: 15; V gene: TRBV5-1; CDR3 protein: CASSTVAGVGETQYF; CDR3 DNA: TGCGCCAGCAGCACTGTAGCGGGAGTAGGAGAGACCCAGTACTTC
D gene: .; J gene: TRBJ2-7; clone size: once; CDR3 length: 15; V gene: TRBV18; CDR3 protein: CASSRGVAHTYEQYF; CDR3 DNA: TGTGCCAGCTCACGGGGCGTCGCGCATACATACGAGCAGTACTTC
D gene: .; J gene: TRBJ2-1; clone size: .; CDR3 length: 14; V gene: TRBV30; CDR3 protein: CAWRSGRGYNEQFF; CDR3 DNA: TGTGCCTGGAGGTCGGGTCGGGGATACAATGAGCAGTTCTTC
D gene: .; J gene: TRBJ2-2; clone size: .; CDR3 length: 13; V gene: TRBV4-1; CDR3 protein: CASSQKSSGELFF; CDR3 DNA: TGCGCCAGCAGCCAAAAGAGCTCCGGGGAGCTGTTTTTT
D gene: .; J gene: TRBJ1-5; clone size: .; CDR3 length: 15; V gene: TRBV28; CDR3 protein: CASIIRARGNQPQHF; CDR3 DNA: TGTGCCAGCATCATAAGGGCCAGGGGCAATCAGCCCCAGCATTTT
D gene: .; J gene: TRBJ1-2; clone size: few; CDR3 length: 14; V gene: TRBV5-1; CDR3 protein: CASRPQGTNYGYTF; CDR3 DNA: TGCGCCAGCAGGCCTCAGGGGACTAACTATGGCTACACCTTC
D gene: .; J gene: TRBJ2-1; clone size: .; CDR3 length: 17; V gene: TRBV7-9; CDR3 protein: CASSLAVRGASYNEQFF; CDR3 DNA: TGTGCCAGCAGCTTAGCGGTTCGGGGGGCGTCCTACAATGAGCAGTTCTTC
D gene: TRBD2; J gene: TRBJ2-1; clone size: .; CDR3 length: 15; V gene: TRBV5-1; CDR3 protein: CASTPLTSGRDEQFF; CDR3 DNA: TGCGCCAGCACCCCATTGACTAGCGGGAGGGATGAGCAGTTCTTC
D gene: .; J gene: TRBJ2-2; clone size: .; CDR3 length: 14; V gene: TRBV9; CDR3 protein: CASSPRANTGELFF; CDR3 DNA: TGTGCCAGCAGCCCCCGGGCGAACACCGGGGAGCTGTTTTTT
D gene: TRBD2; J gene: TRBJ2-5; clone size: .; CDR3 length: 16; V gene: TRBV28; CDR3 protein: CASSSRREGDQETQYF; CDR3 DNA: TGTGCCAGCAGTTCACGGCGGGAGGGGGACCAAGAGACCCAGTACTTC
D gene: TRBD2; J gene: TRBJ2-2; clone size: .; CDR3 length: 16; V gene: TRBV28; CDR3 protein: CASSSSSAGDTGELFF; CDR3 DNA: TGTGCCAGCAGTTCTTCTAGCGCGGGAGACACCGGGGAGCTGTTTTTT
D gene: .; J gene: TRBJ2-7; clone size: .; CDR3 length: 15; V gene: TRBV18; CDR3 protein: CASSPLGDFSYEQYF; CDR3 DNA: TGTGCCAGCTCACCCCTTGGGGACTTCTCCTACGAGCAGTACTTC
D gene: TRBD1; J gene: TRBJ1-5; clone size: few; CDR3 length: 17; V gene: TRBV5-1; CDR3 protein: CASRPDRAPWGNQPQHF; CDR3 DNA: TGCGCCAGCAGGCCGGACAGGGCGCCATGGGGCAATCAGCCCCAGCATTTT
D gene: TRBD1; J gene: TRBJ1-2; clone size: .; CDR3 length: 15; V gene: TRBV9; CDR3 protein: CASSYSFQGARGYTF; CDR3 DNA: TGTGCCAGCAGTTATTCATTTCAGGGGGCACGGGGCTACACCTTC
D gene: .; J gene: TRBJ2-1; clone size: .; CDR3 length: 18; V gene: TRBV12-5; CDR3 protein: CASGLDRADWNGNNEQFF; CDR3 DNA: TGTGCTAGTGGTTTGGACAGAGCGGACTGGAACGGGAACAATGAGCAGTTCTTC
D gene: .; J gene: TRBJ2-1; clone size: .; CDR3 length: 12; V gene: TRBV6-1; CDR3 protein: CASRRHYNEQFF; CDR3 DNA: TGTGCCAGCAGGAGACATTACAATGAGCAGTTCTTC
D gene: .; J gene: TRBJ2-7; clone size: .; CDR3 length: 14; V gene: TRBV28; CDR3 protein: CASSILGSTYEQYF; CDR3 DNA: TGTGCCAGCAGTATTCTCGGGAGTACGTACGAGCAGTACTTC
D gene: TRBD1; J gene: TRBJ2-2; clone size: .; CDR3 length: 16; V gene: TRBV19; CDR3 protein: CASSRGTADNLGELFF; CDR3 DNA: TGTGCCAGTAGTAGGGGGACAGCCGATAACCTCGGGGAGCTGTTTTTT
D gene: TRBD2; J gene: TRBJ2-1; clone size: .; CDR3 length: 16; V gene: TRBV4-2; CDR3 protein: CASSQEAGGSYNEQFF; CDR3 DNA: TGTGCCAGCAGCCAAGAAGCGGGAGGGTCTTACAATGAGCAGTTCTTC
D gene: .; J gene: TRBJ1-3; clone size: .; CDR3 length: 15; V gene: TRBV28; CDR3 protein: CASSSSGISGNTIYF; CDR3 DNA: TGTGCCAGCAGTTCCTCAGGGATCTCTGGAAACACCATATATTTT
D gene: TRBD2; J gene: TRBJ2-3; clone size: .; CDR3 length: 17; V gene: TRBV5-4; CDR3 protein: CASSIRLAGKSTDTQYF; CDR3 DNA: TGTGCCAGCAGCATCAGACTAGCGGGTAAAAGCACAGATACGCAGTATTTT
D gene: .; J gene: TRBJ2-7; clone size: .; CDR3 length: 12; V gene: TRBV29-1; CDR3 protein: CSVSFQGGEQYF; CDR3 DNA: TGCAGCGTTTCCTTCCAAGGCGGCGAGCAGTACTTC
D gene: .; J gene: TRBJ2-7; clone size: .; CDR3 length: 14; V gene: TRBV18; CDR3 protein: CASSPGDWSYEQYF; CDR3 DNA: TGTGCCAGCTCACCAGGGGACTGGTCCTACGAGCAGTACTTC
D gene: TRBD1; J gene: TRBJ2-7; clone size: .; CDR3 length: 14; V gene: TRBV5-1; CDR3 protein: CAGSLQGFPYEQYF; CDR3 DNA: TGCGCCGGCAGCTTACAGGGGTTCCCCTACGAGCAGTACTTC
D gene: .; J gene: TRBJ1-2; clone size: .; CDR3 length: 11; V gene: TRBV5-1; CDR3 protein: CASSESVGYTF; CDR3 DNA: TGCGCCAGCAGTGAATCGGTTGGCTACACCTTC
D gene: TRBD2; J gene: TRBJ2-7; clone size: .; CDR3 length: 15; V gene: TRBV10-2; CDR3 protein: CASSGGTSSTYEQYF; CDR3 DNA: TGCGCCAGCAGTGGGGGGACTAGCTCAACCTACGAGCAGTACTTC
D gene: TRBD1; J gene: TRBJ1-1; clone size: .; CDR3 length: 15; V gene: TRBV5-1; CDR3 protein: CASSSTTGINTEAFF; CDR3 DNA: TGCGCCAGCAGCTCGACGACAGGGATTAACACTGAAGCTTTCTTT
D gene: TRBD2; J gene: TRBJ2-3; clone size: .; CDR3 length: 13; V gene: TRBV30; CDR3 protein: CAWMGRGTDTQYF; CDR3 DNA: TGTGCCTGGATGGGGAGGGGCACAGATACGCAGTATTTT
D gene: .; J gene: TRBJ1-1; clone size: .; CDR3 length: 12; V gene: TRBV4-1; CDR3 protein: CASSHTRGMAFF; CDR3 DNA: TGCGCCAGCAGCCACACCAGGGGAATGGCTTTCTTT
D gene: TRBD1; J gene: TRBJ2-7; clone size: .; CDR3 length: 13; V gene: TRBV28; CDR3 protein: CASRDRASYEQYF; CDR3 DNA: TGTGCCAGCCGGGACAGGGCATCCTACGAGCAGTACTTC
D gene: TRBD2; J gene: TRBJ2-3; clone size: .; CDR3 length: 15; V gene: TRBV28; CDR3 protein: CASSLVAGSTDTQYF; CDR3 DNA: TGTGCCAGCAGTTTAGTAGCGGGGAGCACAGATACGCAGTATTTT
D gene: TRBD2; J gene: TRBJ2-7; clone size: .; CDR3 length: 15; V gene: TRBV4-2; CDR3 protein: CASSLRLAEGDEQYF; CDR3 DNA: TGTGCCAGCAGCCTTCGACTAGCCGAGGGCGACGAGCAGTACTTC
D gene: TRBD1; J gene: TRBJ2-2; clone size: .; CDR3 length: 16; V gene: TRBV7-3; CDR3 protein: CASSTPGQGPTGELFF; CDR3 DNA: TGTGCCAGCAGCACTCCGGGACAGGGTCCCACCGGGGAGCTGTTTTTT
D gene: .; J gene: TRBJ2-2; clone size: few; CDR3 length: 15; V gene: TRBV2; CDR3 protein: CASSEVVKGTGELFF; CDR3 DNA: TGTGCCAGCAGTGAAGTCGTCAAGGGGACCGGGGAGCTGTTTTTT
D gene: TRBD1; J gene: TRBJ2-2; clone size: .; CDR3 length: 14; V gene: TRBV29-1; CDR3 protein: CSGGTGGASGELFF; CDR3 DNA: TGCAGCGGGGGGACAGGGGGCGCGAGCGGGGAGCTGTTTTTT
D gene: TRBD2; J gene: TRBJ2-3; clone size: once; CDR3 length: 17; V gene: TRBV5-6; CDR3 protein: CASSLPRTSGTTDTQYF; CDR3 DNA: TGTGCCAGCAGCTTGCCCCGGACTAGCGGGACTACAGATACGCAGTATTTT
D gene: TRBD1; J gene: TRBJ2-3; clone size: few; CDR3 length: 16; V gene: TRBV5-4; CDR3 protein: CASSLGQGAATDTQYF; CDR3 DNA: TGTGCCAGCAGCTTGGGACAGGGGGCGGCGACAGATACGCAGTATTTT
D gene: TRBD1; J gene: TRBJ2-1; clone size: .; CDR3 length: 13; V gene: TRBV6-1; CDR3 protein: CASRPDRANEQFF; CDR3 DNA: TGTGCCAGCAGACCCGACAGGGCCAATGAGCAGTTCTTC
D gene: .; J gene: TRBJ2-7; clone size: .; CDR3 length: 11; V gene: TRBV29-1; CDR3 protein: CSGTDSYEQYF; CDR3 DNA: TGCAGCGGAACAGATTCCTACGAGCAGTACTTC
D gene: TRBD1; J gene: TRBJ1-2; clone size: .; CDR3 length: 16; V gene: TRBV2; CDR3 protein: CASSAEGDRPNYGYTF; CDR3 DNA: TGTGCCAGCAGTGCTGAGGGGGACAGGCCTAACTATGGCTACACCTTC
D gene: TRBD2; J gene: TRBJ2-1; clone size: .; CDR3 length: 13; V gene: TRBV7-9; CDR3 protein: CASSLSGGDEQFF; CDR3 DNA: TGTGCCAGCAGCTTATCGGGGGGAGATGAGCAGTTCTTC
D gene: .; J gene: TRBJ2-1; clone size: .; CDR3 length: 13; V gene: TRBV7-7; CDR3 protein: CASSLDNYNEQFF; CDR3 DNA: TGTGCTAGCAGCTTAGATAACTACAATGAGCAGTTCTTC
D gene: .; J gene: TRBJ2-1; clone size: .; CDR3 length: 14; V gene: TRBV9; CDR3 protein: CASSVAGNYNEQFF; CDR3 DNA: TGTGCCAGCAGCGTGGCAGGGAACTACAATGAGCAGTTCTTC
D gene: TRBD1; J gene: TRBJ2-7; clone size: .; CDR3 length: 15; V gene: TRBV10-1; CDR3 protein: CASSESRTGGNEQYF; CDR3 DNA: TGCGCCAGCAGTGAGTCTCGGACAGGGGGGAACGAGCAGTACTTC
D gene: .; J gene: TRBJ2-7; clone size: once; CDR3 length: 14; V gene: TRBV4-1; CDR3 protein: CASSQVEEGYEQYF; CDR3 DNA: TGCGCCAGCAGCCAAGTGGAAGAGGGCTACGAGCAGTACTTC
D gene: .; J gene: TRBJ2-7; clone size: once; CDR3 length: 12; V gene: TRBV28; CDR3 protein: CASSFPPYEQYF; CDR3 DNA: TGTGCCAGCAGTTTTCCTCCCTACGAGCAGTACTTC
D gene: TRBD1; J gene: TRBJ2-1; clone size: .; CDR3 length: 17; V gene: TRBV4-1; CDR3 protein: CASSRGQGRARVGEQFF; CDR3 DNA: TGCGCCAGCAGCCGAGGACAGGGGCGCGCCCGGGTTGGTGAGCAGTTCTTC
D gene: TRBD1; J gene: TRBJ1-1; clone size: .; CDR3 length: 13; V gene: TRBV30; CDR3 protein: CAWRTGMNTEAFF; CDR3 DNA: TGTGCCTGGAGGACAGGGATGAACACTGAAGCTTTCTTT
D gene: TRBD1; J gene: TRBJ2-5; clone size: few; CDR3 length: 15; V gene: TRBV7-2; CDR3 protein: CASSYDRGRQETQYF; CDR3 DNA: TGTGCCAGCAGCTACGACAGGGGTCGTCAAGAGACCCAGTACTTC
D gene: .; J gene: TRBJ1-1; clone size: few; CDR3 length: 13; V gene: TRBV6-5; CDR3 protein: CASRMRGTFEAFF; CDR3 DNA: TGTGCCAGCAGAATGCGGGGGACTTTTGAAGCTTTCTTT
D gene: TRBD2; J gene: TRBJ2-1; clone size: .; CDR3 length: 16; V gene: TRBV5-4; CDR3 protein: CASSLAGGSSYNEQFF; CDR3 DNA: TGTGCCAGCAGCTTGGCCGGGGGGAGCTCCTACAATGAGCAGTTCTTC
D gene: .; J gene: TRBJ1-5; clone size: few; CDR3 length: 12; V gene: TRBV7-9; CDR3 protein: CSSSLDAAPQHF; CDR3 DNA: TGTTCCAGCAGCTTAGACGCGGCGCCCCAGCATTTT
D gene: TRBD2; J gene: TRBJ2-7; clone size: .; CDR3 length: 16; V gene: TRBV6-5; CDR3 protein: CASSYSAGGIPYEQYF; CDR3 DNA: TGTGCCAGCAGTTACTCGGCGGGAGGGATCCCCTACGAGCAGTACTTC
D gene: .; J gene: TRBJ2-6; clone size: .; CDR3 length: 13; V gene: TRBV19; CDR3 protein: CAGGGSGANVLTF; CDR3 DNA: TGTGCAGGAGGCGGCTCTGGGGCCAACGTCCTGACTTTC